The 12 T cell receptor beta chains reported below all come from one sample, sequenced in a study of CXCR3-negative and CXCR3-positive naive CD8 T cells. Broader study findings: CXCR3-positive naive cells had TRB CDR3s that were more hydrophobic than CXCR3-negative naive cells had.

Antigen specificity for these receptors is unknown. Each TRB cDNA library was prepared by 5' RACE (with UMI labels). TCRdb re-called the 5' RACE reads; one entry per CDR3 protein, DNA not given. This sample's table has approximately 90,000 distinct CDR3 sequences. The material sequenced was naive CXCR3+ CD8+ T cells from blood. The subset is: CD45RO-CCR7+CD27+CD95- naive CD8+ T cells expressing CXCR3 (TNR3+). All receptors come from a human donor in good health. Some clones in this sample may be carry-over from other donors' samples.

The rearrangement uses TRBV5-1 and TRBJ2-7; the D gene TCRdb calls, TRBD1, cannot be checked with no DNA. CDR1 is SGHRS and CDR2 is YFSETQ in the germline V gene. The CDR3 runs 13 residues. CDR3 sequence: CASSEDNSYEQYF.

The V call is TRBV13, the J call TRBJ2-1; the TCRdb D gene call, TRBD1, has no DNA to confirm it. Per the germline V gene, CDR1 is PRHDT and CDR2 is FYEKMQ (reference sequence). This CDR3 comprises 14 residues. CDR3 sequence: CASSLREQGNEQFF.

The rearrangement joins TRBV28 to TRBJ2-3; TCRdb selects TRBD2, and the lack of DNA leaves this call unchecked. Germline V gene lookup returns CDR1 MDHEN and CDR2 SYDVKM. This CDR3 region has 15 residues. The CDR3 loop is CASSLRTSGTDTQYF.

The genes are TRBV5-1 and TRBJ1-1; TCRdb gives TRBD1 as the D gene, but with no DNA this cannot be confirmed. Germline CDR1 SGHRS, CDR2 YFSETQ. The CDR3 sequence is 15 residues long. This chain's CDR3 is CASSLGGSAPTEAFF.

The chain joins TRBV6-6 to TRBJ2-3; the TRBD2 assignment by TCRdb is unverifiable without DNA. The germline V gene encodes CDR1 MNHNY and CDR2 SVGAGI (reference sequence). There are 17 residues in the CDR3. The CDR3 reads CASSYSPRGGSTDTQYF.

This chain links TRBV20-1 with TRBJ2-7; TCRdb names TRBD1, which stays unverified in the absence of DNA. The CDR3 extends over 15 amino acids. Germline V gene data show CDR1 as DFQATT and CDR2 as SNEGSKA (reference sequence). CDR3: CSAELGQLGGYEQYF.

The rearrangement joins TRBV7-2 to TRBJ2-7; TCRdb's D gene call, TRBD2, goes unchecked for lack of DNA. Per the germline V gene, CDR1 is SGHTA and CDR2 is FQGNSA. The CDR3 covers 17 residues. CDR3 amino acids: CASSLEGVGLNPYEQYF.

The rearrangement uses TRBV7-2 and TRBJ2-2; checking the TCRdb D call of TRBD2 is not possible without DNA. Germline CDR1 and CDR2: SGHTA and FQGNSA. The CDR3 spans 17 residues. CDR3 sequence reads: CASSLGFRESFTGELFF.

The chain combines TRBV5-1 with TRBJ2-7; TCRdb's D gene call, TRBD1, goes unchecked for lack of DNA. The length of the CDR3 is 15 residues. CDR1 and CDR2 (germline): SGHRS, YFSETQ. The CDR3 is CASSAGHQSSYEQYF.

V and J are TRBV2 and TRBJ1-2. The CDR3 runs 13 residues. CDR1 SNHLY and CDR2 FYNNEI come from the germline V gene. CDR3 residues: CASSEGPSYGYTF. Full variable domain (remainder filled in from reference TRBV2 and TRBJ1-2): EPEVTQTPSHQVTQMGQEVILRCVPISNHLYFYWYRQILGQKVEFLVSFYNNEISEKSEIFDDQFSVERPDGSNFTLKIRSTKLEDSAMYFCASSEGPSYGYTFGSGTRLTVV.

The chain carries TRBV30 and TRBJ1-1. This CDR3 is 14 amino acids long. Germline CDR1 GTSNPN, CDR2 SVGIG (reference sequence). CDR3 residues: CAWSHGGGNTEAFF.

This CDR3 is CASMGGYNEQFF. V is TRBV13 and J is TRBJ2-1; no DNA is available, so the TRBD1 call from TCRdb remains unchecked. Germline loops: CDR1 PRHDT, CDR2 FYEKMQ (reference sequence). The CDR3 spans 12 residues.